The 22 T cell receptor beta chains presented below share a single source sample, sequenced in a study of breast tumors, draining lymph nodes, adjacent tissues. TCRdb fed the multiplex PCR reads into MiXCR, producing one record per CDR3 protein. The sample lists approximately 130,000 distinct CDR3 sequences, 21% occurring once. Samples came from axillary lymph nodes draining the breast cancer. Sequenced input: axillary lymph node tissue. The receptor source for this set is a female donor with breast cancer. Some clones in this sample may be carry-over from other donors' samples.

In the case of this clonotype: Its ends do not fully match the called genes, so a read error is possible. The J gene is TRBJ2-3, the V gene TRBV4-1, with 7 bases aligning to TRBD2. CDR3 length: 17 amino acids. CDR1 MGHRA and CDR2 YSYEKL come from the germline V gene. The CDR3 sequence is CASSQDRSGATTVTRYF. The CDR3 bases are TGCGCCAGCAGCCAAGATCGGAGCGGGGCTACCACAGTTACGCGGTATTTT.

This clonotype has a count of ten or more. The V gene is TRBV5-4, the J gene TRBJ2-3; 8 positions match TRBD1. In germline, CDR1 is SGHNT, CDR2 YYREEE (reference sequence). The CDR3 is 15 residues long. J gave up 1 base and V 4 bases, and 5 bases lay outside the gene matches. CDR3 loop: CASSAGGAGTDTQYF. CDR3 coding DNA: TGTGCCAGCAGCGCAGGGGGCGCAGGCACAGATACGCAGTATTTT. Using reference TRBV5-4 and TRBJ2-3 for the parts outside the CDR3, the full variable domain is ETGVTQSPTHLIKTRGQQVTLRCSSQSGHNTVSWYQQALGQGPQFIFQYYREEENGRGNFPPRFSGLQFPNYSSELNVNALELDDSALYLCASSAGGAGTDTQYFGPGTRLTVL.

This clonotype was detected many times. The genes are TRBV24-1 and TRBJ2-2; TRBD2 matches at 11 bases. V was clipped by 5 bases and J by 5 bases; unmatched bases: 6. Germline CDR1 reads KGHDR; CDR2 reads SFDVKD. This CDR3 spans 16 amino acids. The CDR3 nucleotides are TGTGCCACCAGTGGTAGCGGGAGGGCCCTTACCGGGGAGCTGTTTTTT. Translated: CATSGSGRALTGELFF.

This clonotype was found many times. V gene TRBV6-6 combines with J gene TRBJ1-5; D ambiguous. Germline CDR1 MNHNY, CDR2 SVGAGI (reference sequence). The CDR3 length is 14 residues. The V and J ends lost 2 bases and 5 bases respectively, with 10 bases between them. Here the CDR3 DNA reads TGTGCCAGCAGTTACGAGGCGGGAGATCAGCCCCAGCATTTT. Amino acid sequence: CASSYEAGDQPQHF.

This clonotype was counted at least ten times. The rearrangement uses TRBV6-5 and TRBJ1-2, with D unresolved. The germline V and J ends were trimmed by 0 bases and 8 bases, with 10 bases remaining between them. The germline V gene has CDR1 MNHEY and CDR2 SVGAGI. The CDR3 length is 13 residues. The CDR3 reads CASSYSAGRGYTF. CDR3 bases: TGTGCCAGCAGTTACTCGGCGGGCCGGGGCTACACCTTC.

The table lists this clonotype with many counts. The chain recombines TRBV4-1 with TRBJ1-6; no clear D gene. CDR1 and CDR2 from the germline V gene are MGHRA and YSYEKL. V gave up 1 base and J gave up 4 bases, with 14 bases separating them. The CDR3 is 17 amino acids. CDR3 sequence (DNA): TGCGCCAGCAGCCAAGGGCCGGAAAAGTATTATAATTCACCCCTCCACTTT. Its translation: CASSQGPEKYYNSPLHF.

This clonotype was found many times. The chain recombines TRBV20-1 with TRBJ2-7; 8 positions match TRBD2. Trimming cost V 6 bases and J 2 bases; bases outside gene matches: 21. Germline lookup yields CDR1 DFQATT and CDR2 SNEGSKA (reference sequence). This CDR3 is built from 18 residues. Here the CDR3 DNA reads TGCAGTGCCCCCGGGAGACTAAGCGGGGGTGGGGGAACCTACGAGCAGTACTTC. Translating it yields CSAPGRLSGGGGTYEQYF.

The table lists this clonotype with many counts. The chain's CDR3 is CASSQDLLQREQYF. The CDR3 DNA sequence: TGTGCCAGCAGCCAAGACTTGCTCCAGCGGGAGCAGTACTTC. The chain uses TRBV4-2 and TRBJ2-7; D may be TRBD2 (5 bases). V dropped 0 bases and J dropped 7 bases, with 13 bases sitting between them. Germline lookup yields CDR1 LGHNA and CDR2 YNFKEQ. This CDR3 is built from 14 residues.

This clonotype was counted many times. This sequence joins TRBV7-6 and TRBJ2-1; 10 bases are a match to TRBD2. V trimming: 2 bases; J trimming: 3 bases; junction bases outside the gene matches: 10. Germline V lookup: CDR1 SGHVS, CDR2 FNYEAQ. The length of the CDR3 is 18 residues. The CDR3 is CASSLSSSGRSNYNEQFF. The CDR3, as DNA: TGTGCCAGCAGCTTATCCTCTAGCGGGAGAAGTAACTACAATGAGCAGTTCTTC.

This clonotype was observed at least ten times. The chain is built from TRBV3-1 and TRBJ2-1; 9 positions agree with TRBD2. The junction had 8 bases not matched to a gene; V was cut back by 0 bases and J by 5 bases. The CDR3 contains 17 residues. Germline CDR1 reads LGHDT; CDR2 reads YNNKEL (reference sequence). CDR3 loop: CASSQDSVVAGDNEQFF. The CDR3 DNA follows: TGTGCCAGCAGCCAAGATTCCGTGGTAGCGGGAGACAATGAGCAGTTCTTC.

The chain couples TRBV6-5 to TRBJ1-2; TRBD1 agrees at 11 bases. The CDR3 length is 17 residues. Germline V gene lookup returns CDR1 MNHEY and CDR2 SVGAGI. J gave up 5 bases and V 2 bases, and 10 bases lay outside the gene matches. CDR3 coding DNA: TGTGCCAGCAGTTACGTAAGGACAGGGGGCGCAGGGTATGGCTACACCTTC. It is translated as CASSYVRTGGAGYGYTF.

The table lists this clonotype with many counts. The V gene is TRBV19, the J gene TRBJ1-2; TRBD1 matches 8 bases. CDR3 length: 15 residues. Looked up from germline, CDR1 is LNHDA and CDR2 is SQIVND (reference sequence). V trimming: 7 bases; J trimming: 3 bases; junction bases outside the gene matches: 10. This CDR3 is CASKGRTGRDYGYTF. The CDR3 DNA is TGTGCCAGTAAAGGAAGGACAGGGCGTGACTATGGCTACACCTTC.

The chain uses TRBV7-9 and TRBJ2-2; 11 bases are shared with TRBD2. CDR3 size: 15 residues. Germline-derived CDR1 and CDR2 are SEHNR and FQNEAQ (reference sequence). The V segment lost 7 bases and the J segment 5 bases; nucleotides outside the gene matches: 6. The CDR3 protein is CASNPLAGVTGELFF. The CDR3 region has the DNA TGTGCCAGCAACCCACTAGCGGGAGTAACCGGGGAGCTGTTTTTT.

The V and J genes are TRBV5-4 and TRBJ2-2, with 11 bases lining up with TRBD2. CDR3 length: 16 amino acids. V was clipped by 4 bases and J by 5 bases; unmatched bases: 7. Germline V gives CDR1 SGHNT, CDR2 YYREEE (reference sequence). As DNA, the CDR3 is TGTGCCAGCAGCCGAGTGATAGCGGGAGGGACCGGGGAGCTGTTTTTT. Protein: CASSRVIAGGTGELFF.

At least ten counts were recorded for this clonotype. This sequence joins TRBV3-1 and TRBJ1-6, with D unresolved. This CDR3 region has 13 residues. The germline V gene has CDR1 LGHDT and CDR2 YNNKEL (reference sequence). V lost 1 base, J lost 9 bases, and 7 bases lay in between. CDR3 region: CASSQVQISPLHF. DNA of the CDR3: TGTGCCAGCAGCCAAGTCCAGATTTCACCCCTCCACTTT.

This clonotype was picked up one time. A read error may produce the germline difference seen at one junction end. The chain has TRBV11-2 and TRBJ2-2; 9 bases match TRBD1. The germline gives CDR1 SGHAT, CDR2 FQNNGV. This CDR3 is 19 amino acids long. The DNA for the CDR3 is TGTGCCAACAGCTTAGTTTTAGTTAGGGGACAGGGAGACACCGGGGAGCTATTTTTT. Its protein product is CANSLVLVRGQGDTGELFF.

In its sample, this clonotype was seen many times. This chain uses TRBV18 with TRBJ2-7; D is ambiguous. Trimming removed 6 bases at V and 4 bases at J, with 19 bases between. CDR1 and CDR2 from the germline V gene are KGHSH and LQKENI. The CDR3 sequence is 15 residues long. CDR3 DNA sequence: TGTGCCAGCTCCCCGACGGGTCCCCCCATTTACGAGCAGTACTTC. Protein product: CASSPTGPPIYEQYF.

This clonotype was counted at least ten times. The CDR3 DNA sequence: TGTGCCAGCAGCCCAACTAGCGGGCGGACCGGGGAGCTGTTTTTT. It codes for CASSPTSGRTGELFF. This chain uses TRBV4-2 with TRBJ2-2; 9 positions agree with TRBD2. Germline V lookup: CDR1 LGHNA, CDR2 YNFKEQ. The CDR3 spans 15 residues. V gave up 4 bases and J gave up 5 bases; unmatched junction bases: 5.

As concerns this clonotype: A much larger clone lies one base from this, so it may be a read error. The CDR3 nucleotides are TGTGCCAGCAGCTTTAACAGAGTCTCTGGAGACACCATATATTTT. This codes for CASSFNRVSGDTIYF. V and J are TRBV11-3 and TRBJ1-3; no definite D call. The CDR3 sequence is 15 residues long. Per the germline V gene, CDR1 is SGHNT and CDR2 is YENEEA.

This clonotype was seen ten or more times. V usage is TRBV19 and J usage is TRBJ1-6; 8 nucleotides match TRBD1. Germline CDR1 is LNHDA and CDR2 is SQIVND (reference sequence). The CDR3 runs to 17 residues. The J segment lost 10 bases and the V segment lost 3 bases, leaving 14 bases of the junction unmatched. In nucleotides, the CDR3 is TGTGCCAGTAGTATTAAGCGCCGGACAGGGCGGATGTCACCCCTCCACTTT. Amino acids: CASSIKRRTGRMSPLHF.

This clonotype was recorded at least ten times. The V call is TRBV5-1, the J call TRBJ2-1; D possibly corresponds to TRBD2 (6 bases). The CDR3 loop spans 13 amino acids. V lost 0 bases, J lost 9 bases, and 10 bases lay in between. CDR1 is SGHRS and CDR2 is YFSETQ in the germline V gene. The CDR3 DNA sequence: TGCGCCAGCAGCTTGGTCGGCGGGGTTGAGCAGTTCTTC. Encoded protein: CASSLVGGVEQFF. Filled out from reference TRBV5-1 and TRBJ2-1, the complete variable domain reads KAGVTQTPRYLIKTRGQQVTLSCSPISGHRSVSWYQQTPGQGLQFLFEYFSETQRNKGNFPGRFSGRQFSNSRSEMNVSTLELGDSALYLCASSLVGGVEQFFGPGTRLTVL.

Notes on this clonotype: A much larger clone lies a single base off, so this may be a read error. The V call is TRBV4-1, the J call TRBJ2-2; 9 bases are a match to TRBD1. This CDR3 has 16 amino acids. V lost 4 bases to trimming and J lost 4 bases; unmatched junction nucleotides: 7. In germline, CDR1 is MGHRA, CDR2 YSYEKL. The CDR3 coding sequence is TGCGCCAGCAGCCTTGACAGGGGGAGGTTCACCGGGGAGCTGTTTTTT. Translation: CASSLDRGRFTGELFF.